The 27 T cell receptor beta chains below were found in one sample sequenced in a study of T cell repertoires in cytomegalovirus infection. No cognate antigen is known for these TCRs. Each CDR3 protein is one row after TCRdb ran MiXCR on the reads. The table shows 650,000 to 900,000 distinct CDR3 sequences, with about 33% occurring only once. The specimen comprised cultured CD8+ T cells from PBMCs, sampled from culture after CMV antigen stimulation. These receptors came from a human donor in good health (CMV status not recorded). Some clones in this sample may be carry-over from other donors' samples.

J is TRBJ1-6 and V is TRBV7-9; 12 bases are shared with TRBD1. Germline lookup yields CDR1 SEHNR and CDR2 FQNEAQ (reference sequence). The J segment lost 9 bases and the V segment lost 4 bases, leaving 7 bases of the junction unmatched. The length of the CDR3 is 16 residues. CDR3 loop: CASSYAGQGASSPLHF. In nucleotides, the CDR3 is TGTGCCAGCAGCTACGCGGGACAGGGGGCAAGTTCACCCCTCCACTTT.

In its sample, this clonotype was seen a few times. The rearrangement links TRBV4-1 to TRBJ1-1; D unresolved. The CDR3 is 14 residues long. In germline, CDR1 is MGHRA, CDR2 YSYEKL. The ends were cut back, 1 base at V and 1 base at J, with 7 bases in the middle. CDR3 in amino acids: CASSQVRTNTEAFF. For the CDR3, the DNA is TGCGCCAGCAGCCAAGTCCGGACGAACACTGAAGCTTTCTTT.

The V gene is TRBV11-3, the J gene TRBJ2-7; no reliable D call. The V and J ends lost 6 bases and 4 bases respectively, with 19 bases between them. The CDR3 has 15 residues. Germline assignment: CDR1 SGHNT and CDR2 YENEEA. This chain's CDR3 is CASRVGPKAPYEQYV. The CDR3 DNA reads TGTGCCAGCAGGGTCGGACCCAAGGCCCCTTACGAGCAGTACGTC.

This clonotype occurred a few times. The chain links TRBV19 to TRBJ1-1, with 9 bases matching TRBD1. The J segment lost 1 base and the V segment lost 3 bases, leaving 6 bases of the junction unmatched. The CDR3 loop spans 16 amino acids. CDR1 is LNHDA, CDR2 SQIVND, per germline (reference sequence). DNA for the CDR3: TGTGCCAGTAGTATGGCGGGACAGGGAGGGAACACTGAAGCTTTCTTT. This translates into CASSMAGQGGNTEAFF.

The chain links TRBV5-6 to TRBJ2-4; a weak D match, TRBD1 (6 bases). Deletions cut 3 bases from V and 1 base from J, with 8 bases between. The CDR3 loop spans 14 amino acids. The germline CDR1 and CDR2 sequences are SGHDT and YYEEEE. The CDR3: CASSSQGAKNIQYF. CDR3 DNA: TGTGCCAGCAGCTCTCAGGGGGCCAAAAACATTCAGTACTTC.

V is TRBV7-6 and J is TRBJ2-5; TRBD2 agrees at 7 bases. The CDR3 is 17 residues long. Unmatched junction bases numbered 13, after V lost 5 bases and J lost 1 base. CDR1 is SGHVS and CDR2 is FNYEAQ in the germline V gene. The CDR3: CASSPIGLASGQETQYF. The CDR3 bases are TGTGCCAGCAGCCCGATCGGCCTGGCTAGCGGCCAAGAGACCCAGTACTTC.

In its sample, this clonotype was seen many times. The genes are TRBV7-6 and TRBJ2-3; possibly TRBD1 or TRBD2 for D (5 bases each). The CDR3 extends over 16 amino acids. V gave up 4 bases and J gave up 3 bases, with 17 bases separating them. Looked up from germline, CDR1 is SGHVS and CDR2 is FNYEAQ. The CDR3 spells CASSSGQEGRTDTQYF. The CDR3 DNA is TGTGCCAGCAGCTCGGGTCAAGAGGGGAGAACAGATACGCAGTATTTT.

The V gene is TRBV7-4, the J gene TRBJ1-2; D is ambiguous. In germline, CDR1 is SGHVT, CDR2 SQSDAQ. The CDR3 is 10 amino acids. The V gene lost 10 bases and the J gene lost 13 bases, with 16 bases spanning the gap. Here the CDR3 DNA reads TGTGCCACTTTCGGCCCTATGGTCACCTTC. Translated, it gives CATFGPMVTF.

This clonotype was observed a handful of times. The chain carries TRBV4-3 and TRBJ1-1; TRBD1 is a possible D gene (5 bases). Germline V gene lookup returns CDR1 LGHNA and CDR2 YSLEER. The CDR3 covers 17 residues. Deletions cut 0 bases from V and 4 bases from J, with 18 bases between. CDR3 in DNA: TGCGCCAGCAGCCAAGATTTTAGCGGGGCGCGGACCACTGAAGCTTTCTTT. Translation gives CASSQDFSGARTTEAFF.

This clonotype was recorded a few times. The chain carries TRBV6-5 and TRBJ2-2; TRBD1 is a possible D gene (6 bases). CDR3 length equals 14 residues. CDR1 is MNHEY and CDR2 is SVGAGI in the germline V gene. V dropped 8 bases and J dropped 2 bases, with 12 bases sitting between them. The CDR3 region has the DNA TGTGCCAGCGGGTGGACAGTCAACACCGGGGAGCTGTTTTTT. It encodes CASGWTVNTGELFF.

This clonotype occurred a few times. The rearrangement joins TRBV7-2 to TRBJ2-1; D is unclear. Trimming shortened V by 7 bases and J by 11 bases, and 12 bases separated the two germline ends. The germline V gene has CDR1 SGHTA and CDR2 FQGNSA. CDR3 size: 11 residues. CDR3 protein: CASTDEDQQFF. The CDR3 DNA reads as TGTGCCAGCACCGATGAGGATCAGCAGTTCTTC.

This chain links TRBV20-1 with TRBJ2-2; the match to TRBD1 covers 10 bases. The length of the CDR3 is 14 residues. Germline CDR1 and CDR2: DFQATT and SNEGSKA (reference sequence). V was pared by 5 bases and J by 8 bases, with 8 bases of the junction left unmatched. The CDR3 region is CSAPRTGGAGELFF. The CDR3 region has the DNA TGCAGTGCTCCACGGACAGGGGGGGCGGGGGAGCTGTTTTTT.

Ten or more counts support this clonotype. The rearrangement joins TRBV6-1 to TRBJ2-4; D may be TRBD1 (7 bases). The CDR3 is 17 residues long. Germline V lookup: CDR1 MNHNS, CDR2 SASEGT. Trimming pared 5 bases from V and 4 bases from J, leaving 21 bases between. The CDR3 sequence: CASSMGPWRGRKNIQYF. CDR3 in DNA: TGTGCCAGCAGTATGGGGCCTTGGAGGGGGCGTAAAAACATTCAGTACTTC.

This clonotype was detected ten times or more. V is TRBV7-2 and J is TRBJ1-2; a weak D match, TRBD1 (6 bases). The germline gives CDR1 SGHTA, CDR2 FQGNSA. CDR3 length: 16 residues. With 1 base removed from V and 4 bases from J, the gap between germline ends came to 16 bases. The CDR3 coding sequence is TGTGCCAGCAGCTTAGGTGACAGGAGCCTCTTCTATGGCTACACCTTC. It is translated as CASSLGDRSLFYGYTF. Using reference TRBV7-2 and TRBJ1-2 for the parts outside the CDR3, the full variable domain is GAGVSQSPSNKVTEKGKDVELRCDPISGHTALYWYRQSLGQGLEFLIYFQGNSAPDKSGLPSDRFSAERTGGSVSTLTIQRTQQEDSAVYLCASSLGDRSLFYGYTFGSGTRLTVV.

The rearrangement links TRBV10-3 to TRBJ1-1; D is unclear. V was cut by 0 bases and J by 0 bases, with 14 bases left in between. Germline V CDR1 and CDR2: ENHRY, SYGVKD. The CDR3 sequence is 17 residues long. The CDR3 coding sequence is TGTGCCATCAGTGAGTCGTTCTACAGCCGTGTGAACACTGAAGCTTTCTTT. As protein: CAISESFYSRVNTEAFF.

V and J are TRBV6-1 and TRBJ1-1; TRBD1 aligns across 8 bases. The CDR3 has 16 amino acids. Germline V CDR1 and CDR2: MNHNS, SASEGT. The V gene end was trimmed by 6 bases and the J gene end by 0 bases; junction bases not matched to a gene: 9. As DNA, the CDR3 is TGTGCCAGCAGCGTCCCGGCAGGGGGCATGAACACTGAAGCTTTCTTT. The encoded protein is CASSVPAGGMNTEAFF.

The chain combines TRBV6-1 with TRBJ1-1, with TRBD1 as a possible D gene (5 bases). This CDR3 contains 14 residues. Germline lookup yields CDR1 MNHNS and CDR2 SASEGT. The V and J ends lost 5 bases and 1 base respectively, with 11 bases between them. The CDR3 loop is CASSSDTSNTEAFF. CDR3 sequence (DNA): TGTGCCAGCAGTTCGGACACCTCGAACACTGAAGCTTTCTTT.

This clonotype was counted many times. This chain joins TRBV7-6 and TRBJ2-1; TRBD2 matches at 7 bases. CDR1 SGHVS and CDR2 FNYEAQ come from the germline V gene. V shed 4 bases, J shed 2 bases, and the junction held 8 bases outside the gene matches. This CDR3 has 16 residues. CDR3 sequence: CASSYRDYPTYNEQFF. For the CDR3, the DNA is TGTGCCAGCAGCTATCGGGACTATCCAACCTACAATGAGCAGTTCTTC.

CDR3: CASSLRDGLTNTGELFF. The CDR3 DNA reads as TGCGCCAGCAGCCTCCGGGACGGACTAACGAACACCGGGGAGCTGTTTTTT. The chain is built from TRBV4-1 and TRBJ2-2, with D tentatively TRBD2 (6 bases). Germline-derived CDR1 and CDR2 are MGHRA and YSYEKL. V gave up 4 bases and J gave up 0 bases, with 15 bases separating them. CDR3 size: 17 residues.

Ten or more counts support this clonotype. J is TRBJ2-1 and V is TRBV12-3 or TRBV12-4, with unresolved D. The length of the CDR3 is 12 residues. Between the trimmed V and J ends, which lost 2 bases and 7 bases, there was a span of 6 bases. The CDR3 DNA follows: TGTGCCAGCAGTTTACAGCGTAATGAGCAGTTCTTC. Translation gives CASSLQRNEQFF.

This clonotype was seen ten or more times. The rearrangement joins TRBV6-5 to TRBJ1-2; possible D gene TRBD1, 6 bases. CDR3 size: 13 residues. Germline V gene data show CDR1 as MNHEY and CDR2 as SVGAGI. V lost 0 bases and J lost 6, with 8 bases in between. The CDR3 DNA is TGTGCCAGCAGTTACTCACCAGGGGATGGCTACACCTTC. Translated: CASSYSPGDGYTF.

This rearrangement joins TRBV5-6 to TRBJ1-1, with D maybe TRBD1 (6 bases). This CDR3 has 12 amino acids. Trimming cost V 4 bases and J 5 bases, with 9 bases left between them. CDR1 is SGHDT, CDR2 YYEEEE, per germline. The CDR3 nucleotides are TGTGCCAGCAGCATCGGGACAACTGAAGCTTTCTTT. Translation gives CASSIGTTEAFF.

The V gene is TRBV20-1, the J gene TRBJ1-2; D is uncertain. Germline loops: CDR1 DFQATT, CDR2 SNEGSKA (reference sequence). V gave up 2 bases and J gave up 2 bases, with 12 bases separating them. The CDR3 has 14 amino acids. This CDR3 reads CSARMAAANYGYTF. The CDR3 DNA reads as TGCAGTGCTAGAATGGCGGCAGCCAACTATGGCTACACCTTC.

V and J are TRBV20-1 and TRBJ2-6, with 8 bases identical to TRBD1. This CDR3 region has 17 residues. CDR1 is DFQATT, CDR2 SNEGSKA, per germline (reference sequence). J lost 0 bases, V lost 0 bases, and 4 bases had no gene match. The CDR3 protein is CSAREGQVLSGANVLTF. CDR3 DNA: TGCAGTGCTAGAGAGGGACAGGTCCTCTCTGGGGCCAACGTCCTGACTTTC.

In this sample, this clonotype turned up a few times. The rearrangement uses TRBV4-1 and TRBJ1-5; D not resolved. V was cut by 1 base and J by 4 bases, with 8 bases left in between. This CDR3 is 14 amino acids long. Germline assignment: CDR1 MGHRA and CDR2 YSYEKL. CDR3 DNA: TGCGCCAGCAGCCAAGTTGAGTTTAATCAGCCCCAGCATTTT. This gives the protein CASSQVEFNQPQHF.

This clonotype occurred a few times. This chain links TRBV6-5 with TRBJ1-1, with unresolved D. The CDR3 contains 12 residues. Looked up from germline, CDR1 is MNHEY and CDR2 is SVGAGI. The V gene lost 4 bases and the J gene lost 10 bases, with 13 bases spanning the gap. CDR3 region: CASSSPGERAFF. The DNA of the CDR3 is TGTGCCAGCAGTTCTCCGGGAGAACGAGCTTTCTTT.

The chain combines TRBV19 with TRBJ1-5; no definite D call. This CDR3 contains 13 residues. Germline-derived CDR1 and CDR2 are LNHDA and SQIVND (reference sequence). The V end was cut by 3 bases, the J end by 3 bases, with 6 bases between. This CDR3 is CASSIWDNQPQHF. CDR3 DNA sequence: TGTGCCAGTAGTATTTGGGACAATCAGCCCCAGCATTTT.